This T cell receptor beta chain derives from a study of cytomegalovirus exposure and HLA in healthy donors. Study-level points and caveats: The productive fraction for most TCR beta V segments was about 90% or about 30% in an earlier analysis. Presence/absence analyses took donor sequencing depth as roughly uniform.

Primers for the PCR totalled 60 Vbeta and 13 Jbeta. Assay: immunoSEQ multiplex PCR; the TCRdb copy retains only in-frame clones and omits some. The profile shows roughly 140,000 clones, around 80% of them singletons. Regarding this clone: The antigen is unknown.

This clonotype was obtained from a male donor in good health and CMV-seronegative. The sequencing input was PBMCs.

The CDR3 region is CASSSISNQPQHF. CDR3 coding DNA: TGTGCCAGCTCATCAATTAGCAATCAGCCCCAGCATTTT. The V and J genes are TRBV18 and TRBJ1-5; D is unresolved. V lost 5 bases, J lost 0 bases, and 5 bases lay in between. Germline CDR1 and CDR2: KGHSH and LQKENI. The CDR3 has 13 residues.